This TCR beta chain appears in the sequencing data of a study of cytomegalovirus exposure and HLA in healthy donors. Study-level information: Researchers previously reported finding some 110 million unique TCR beta sequences from 170 million or so T cells.

CDR1 and CDR2 (germline): GTSNPN, SVGIG (reference sequence). This CDR3 spans 11 amino acids. V lost 5 bases to trimming and J lost 7 bases; unmatched junction nucleotides: 4. Primers for the PCR totalled 60 Vbeta and 13 Jbeta. The table came from immunoSEQ multiplex PCR; TCRdb's copy has only in-frame clones and leaves some out. The sample consists of approximately 200,000 clones, around 79% of them appearing once. The gene calls are TRBV30 and TRBJ1-1; 7 bases fit TRBD1. This TCR was sampled from a young man in good health and CMV-seronegative. The sequenced sample was PBMCs. This CDR3 reads CAWARDSEAFF. CDR3 bases: TGTGCCTGGGCCCGGGACAGTGAAGCTTTCTTT.